One and the same sample provided the 14 T cell receptor beta chains below, sequenced in a study of early T cells in non-severe SARS-CoV-2 infection. TCRdb analysed the 5' RACE reads with MiXCR anew, one entry per CDR3 protein. The table has about 29,000 distinct CDR3 sequences, about 4.5% seen once. What was sequenced was whole blood. The receptors were sampled from an adult who was a healthcare worker with PCR-confirmed SARS-CoV-2 infection or an uninfected control (not recorded which).

This clonotype occurred many times. V is TRBV29-1 and J is TRBJ2-5; D may match TRBD1 or TRBD2 (6 bases each). In germline, CDR1 is SQVTM, CDR2 ANQGSEA. The CDR3 extends over 12 amino acids. V shed 6 bases and J shed 1 base, with 9 bases lying between them. The CDR3, as DNA: TGCAGCGTGACGGGGGCCCAAGAGACCCAGTACTTC. Amino acid sequence: CSVTGAQETQYF.

The rearrangement joins TRBV12-3 or TRBV12-4 to TRBJ1-6; possible D gene TRBD1, 5 bases. The CDR3 is 14 amino acids. V was clipped by 7 bases and J by 10 bases, with 17 bases between them. CDR3 coding DNA: TGTGCCAGCACCATCTGGGGGGGTAGATCACCCCTCCACTTT. Its protein product is CASTIWGGRSPLHF.

The genes are TRBV18 and TRBJ2-3, with D unclear. V lost 3 bases, J lost 4 bases, and 14 bases lay in between. Germline loops: CDR1 KGHSH, CDR2 LQKENI. The CDR3 totals 15 residues. CDR3 nucleotide sequence: TGTGCCAGCTCACCGGTCCAGTTGGGCCCAGATACGCAGTATTTT. Translating gives CASSPVQLGPDTQYF.

This clonotype was observed many times. The rearrangement uses TRBV5-1 and TRBJ1-2; D not certain. Between the trimmed V and J ends, which lost 0 bases and 4 bases, there was a span of 4 bases. Germline-derived CDR1 and CDR2 are SGHRS and YFSETQ. The CDR3 spans 12 residues. CDR3 loop: CASSLDSYGYTF. Written as DNA, the CDR3 is TGCGCCAGCAGCTTGGACAGCTATGGCTACACCTTC.

The chain has TRBV7-9 and TRBJ2-2; D is perhaps TRBD1 or TRBD2 (6 bases each). The germline V gene encodes CDR1 SEHNR and CDR2 FQNEAQ (reference sequence). V was cut by 5 bases and J by 7 bases, with 23 bases left in between. There are 17 residues in the CDR3. The CDR3 loop is CASSPTSGTAGHGELFF. CDR3 coding DNA: TGTGCCAGCAGCCCGACCTCCGGGACCGCGGGACACGGGGAGCTGTTTTTT.

This clonotype was counted many times. The chain carries TRBV7-3 and TRBJ1-2; possible D gene TRBD1, 6 bases. The CDR3 contains 14 residues. The germline V gene encodes CDR1 SGHTA and CDR2 FQGTGA. V lost 5 bases, J lost 1 base, and 11 bases lay in between. CDR3 sequence (DNA): TGTGCCAGCAGCCCGACAGGACTTAACTATGGCTACACCTTC. It encodes CASSPTGLNYGYTF.

Many counts were recorded for this clonotype. This chain joins TRBV5-4 and TRBJ2-3; a weak D match, TRBD2 (6 bases). The CDR3 has 15 amino acids. Between the trimmed V and J ends, which lost 4 bases and 0 bases, there was a span of 12 bases. Germline values: CDR1 SGHNT, CDR2 YYREEE (reference sequence). The CDR3, as DNA: TGTGCCAGCAGCCCGGCACGGGGGAGCACAGATACGCAGTATTTT. Its protein is CASSPARGSTDTQYF.

The sample holds many counts of this clonotype. The chain combines TRBV12-3 or TRBV12-4 with TRBJ2-1; tentatively, D is TRBD2 (6 bases). The CDR3 is 15 residues long. With 7 bases removed from V and 5 bases from J, the gap between germline ends came to 18 bases. CDR3 region: CASILRLGGNNEQFF. The CDR3 nucleotides are TGTGCCAGCATATTACGCCTTGGAGGGAACAATGAGCAGTTCTTC.

This clonotype was recorded many times. The chain employs TRBV3-1 and TRBJ2-5, with D unclear. Trimming left V 3 bases short and J 3 bases short, with 5 bases between. CDR1 and CDR2 (germline): LGHDT, YNNKEL (reference sequence). The CDR3 runs 12 residues. The CDR3 spells CASSQDKETQYF. CDR3 DNA sequence: TGTGCCAGCAGCCAGGATAAAGAGACCCAGTACTTC.

This clonotype was observed at least ten times. V usage is TRBV19 and J usage is TRBJ1-5, with D maybe TRBD1 (6 bases). Germline V gives CDR1 LNHDA, CDR2 SQIVND (reference sequence). CDR3 size: 12 residues. The V end was cut by 7 bases, the J end by 6 bases, with 10 bases between. In DNA form, the CDR3 reads TGTGCCAGTACGGGAGGGGGTCAGCCCCAGCATTTT. Encoded protein: CASTGGGQPQHF.

This clonotype ranks as medium-sized. The V and J genes are TRBV20-1 and TRBJ1-5, with a weak D call TRBD1 (5 bases). Per the germline V gene, CDR1 is DFQATT and CDR2 is SNEGSKA (reference sequence). The V end was cut by 3 bases, the J end by 3 bases, with 9 bases between. This CDR3 is built from 13 residues. CDR3 nucleotide sequence: TGCAGTGCTAGCAGGGATCCCAATCAGCCCCAGCATTTT. The encoded protein is CSASRDPNQPQHF.

This clonotype was recorded many times. The J gene is TRBJ1-1, the V gene TRBV2; D uncertain. Germline V gives CDR1 SNHLY, CDR2 FYNNEI. This CDR3 comprises 11 residues. The V and J ends lost 8 bases and 7 bases respectively, with 11 bases between them. DNA of the CDR3: TGTGCCAGCGGGAGACAAGTTGAAGCTTTCTTT. Translation: CASGRQVEAFF.

The sample holds a few counts of this clonotype. The rearrangement links TRBV19 to TRBJ2-1; D perhaps matches TRBD1 (7 bases). Germline V CDR1 and CDR2: LNHDA, SQIVND (reference sequence). The CDR3 runs 12 residues. Trimming removed 4 bases from V and 9 bases from J, with 10 bases in between. The CDR3 DNA is TGTGCCAGTAGTAGACAGGGACTTGAGCAGTTCTTC. Translation: CASSRQGLEQFF.

The DNA of the CDR3 is TGTGCCAGCAGTTCCTCTCAGGTCCGTTGGGGCACTGAAGCTTTCTTT. This codes for CASSSSQVRWGTEAFF. V and J are TRBV27 and TRBJ1-1, with D hard to call. Germline CDR1 is MNHEY and CDR2 is SMNVEV (reference sequence). V lost 4 bases and J lost 4, with 19 bases in between. The CDR3 has 16 residues.